This T cell receptor (beta chain) was captured in a study of T cells after yellow fever vaccination. General study findings and limits: Contamination by abundant bulk-population clonotypes could be present in FACS-sorted repertoires. Peak timing came faster in the weaker secondary response, day 5 versus 15. Some clonotypes, a small share, were shared between CD4 and CD8 compartments.

Production of TCR cDNA was by 5'RACE template switching, which also added a universal primer site and UMIs. TCRdb independently ran MiXCR on the 5' RACE reads; one entry per CDR3 protein. Among nearly 70,000 distinct CDR3 sequences listed, about 7% were seen once. The CDR3 is 15 amino acids. Germline V CDR1 and CDR2: LGHNA, YNFKEQ. Trimming left V 1 base short and J 2 bases short, with 10 bases between. This clonotype has a handful of counts. The target antigen is unknown. The sequenced sample was CD8+ T cells sorted from PBMCs, obtained about 49 days after the first yellow fever vaccination. The chain links TRBV4-2 to TRBJ2-3; possible D gene TRBD1, 6 bases. The TCR comes from a young man who received the YFV17D yellow fever vaccine. CDR3: CASSQGGTHTDTQYF. DNA for the CDR3: TGTGCCAGCAGCCAAGGGGGGACACACACAGATACGCAGTATTTT.